Below are 3 T cell receptor beta chains sequenced from a single sample in a study of T-cell memory formation after mild COVID-19. From the 5' RACE reads, TCRdb called clonotypes with MiXCR, one entry per CDR3 protein. Among approximately 30,000 distinct CDR3 sequences, 7% to 8% were seen once, and the ten largest hold around 30%. The specimen was PBMCs or a T cell subset sorted from them (not recorded which). The receptors originated from a man younger than 35 who had mild COVID-19 (a few samples of this study predate the infection). Cell type and time point are not known.

The CDR3 bases are TGTGCCACCAGTGATTCAGGGACTAGCTACAATGAGCAGTTCTTC. It translates to CATSDSGTSYNEQFF. J is TRBJ2-1 and V is TRBV24-1; TRBD2 agrees at 8 bases. Germline values: CDR1 KGHDR, CDR2 SFDVKD. The junction had 2 bases not matched to a gene; V was cut back by 2 bases and J by 3 bases. CDR3 length: 15 amino acids.

This clonotype was seen ten or more times. The chain uses TRBV7-8 and TRBJ2-5; D could derive from TRBD1 or TRBD2 (6 bases each). This CDR3 is 15 amino acids long. Germline-derived CDR1 and CDR2 are SGHVS and FQNEAQ. The V and J ends lost 4 bases and 5 bases respectively, with 17 bases between them. Here the CDR3 DNA reads TGTGCCAGCAGCTCCCTGGGGGGCAGCGGGGAGACCCAGTACTTC. Residues: CASSSLGGSGETQYF.

The sample holds many counts of this clonotype. This sequence joins TRBV5-6 and TRBJ1-1; D may be TRBD1 (5 bases). V gave up 2 bases and J gave up 6 bases, with 11 bases separating them. CDR3 length: 13 residues. CDR1 is SGHDT, CDR2 YYEEEE, per germline. The CDR3 nucleotides read TGTGCCAGCAGCTTAGACAGATTTGCTGAAGCTTTCTTT. Translated: CASSLDRFAEAFF.